The clone carrying this T cell receptor beta chain has just a few counts. The sample originates from a study of glioma-infiltrating T cells after dendritic cell vaccination. Some clones are missing from TCRdb's copy, which holds only in-frame ones; the method was immunoSEQ multiplex PCR. The sample holds around 100,000 clones, 80% to 90% seen once. The CDR3 runs 16 residues. Germline CDR1 and CDR2: PRHDT and FYEKMQ (reference sequence). The V segment lost 6 bases and the J segment 6 bases; nucleotides outside the gene matches: 14. The TCR comes from a human donor with glioblastoma. The chain carries TRBV13 and TRBJ2-7, with 10 bases aligning to TRBD2. The sequences come from blood, collected before dendritic cell vaccination. This chain's CDR3 is CASSATDLPSGGEQYF. CDR3 sequence (DNA): TGTGCCAGCAGTGCCACCGATCTCCCTAGCGGGGGCGAGCAGTACTTC. The whole variable domain, filled in from reference TRBV13 and TRBJ2-7, reads AAGVIQSPRHLIKEKRETATLKCYPIPRHDTVYWYQQGPGQDPQFLISFYEKMQSDKGSIPDRFSAQQFSDYHSELNMSSLELGDSALYFCASSATDLPSGGEQYFGPGTRLTVT.